This T cell receptor beta chain is drawn from a study of blood T cells in healthy people across ages. Broader study findings: Long-lived donors carried more naive CD4+ cells and greater diversity than aged donors.

Note on this clonotype: Its target is not known.

Extractions gave at least 5.5 micrograms of total RNA per sample. A second PCR of about 7 to 12 cycles used a sample-barcoded 5' primer and a J-beta primer mix. Paired-end reads containing CDR3 totaled no fewer than 3 million for each sample. TCRdb re-called the 5' RACE reads with MiXCR, one entry per CDR3 protein. The sample includes fewer than 1,000,000 distinct CDR3 sequences, approximately 48% seen only once; the top ten take roughly 19%. V shed 2 bases and J 8 bases; nucleotides not matched to a gene: 6. The CDR3 has 15 amino acids. CDR1 is LGHNT, CDR2 FRNRAP, per germline. This receptor was taken from a man aged 55 to 70 in good health. The sequencing input was blood. J is TRBJ2-1 and V is TRBV12-5; 10 nucleotides align to TRBD2. The CDR3 sequence is CASGLISGGLDEQFF. The CDR3 nucleotides are TGTGCTAGTGGTTTGATTAGCGGGGGGCTGGATGAGCAGTTCTTC.